This T cell receptor (beta chain) was profiled in a study of blood T cell repertoires in COVID-19. Study details: From the United States, Italy and Spain came samples of acute and convalescent COVID-19. Sample material is recorded as cDNA or gDNA derived from T cells, B-cell-depleted T cells, or PBMCs.

This clone was seen only once. Under the authors' procedure: Amplification of reference gene primers provided the estimated nucleated cell counts. Data came from immunoSEQ multiplex PCR; TCRdb stores just in-frame clones and leaves some out. That table supplies the V and J calls and clone size; D and trimming were determined from the DNA. The sample records 20,000 to 30,000 clones, about 91% being singletons. The sequenced sample consisted of peripheral blood. This clonotype was sampled from a man aged 65-85 years with active COVID-19.

For the CDR3, the DNA is TGTGCCAGCAGCCTATTGACTAAGCGGGGGGGCACCGGGGAGCTGTTTTTT. It translates to CASSLLTKRGGTGELFF. V is TRBV5-6 and J is TRBJ2-2; 10 nucleotides agree with TRBD2. The V gene end was trimmed by 4 bases and the J gene end by 4 bases; junction bases not matched to a gene: 10. CDR3 length: 17 residues. Germline assignment: CDR1 SGHDT and CDR2 YYEEEE.